This T cell receptor (beta chain) was recorded in a study of blood T cell repertoires in COVID-19. In its sample, this clone was seen once. Generated by immunoSEQ multiplex PCR, the TCRdb table keeps only in-frame clones and is missing some. The table has under 250,000 clones, 82% seen once; the top ten hold 4.5% to 5.5%. The receptor comes from a woman aged 65 to 85 with COVID-19, enrolled during active disease. The sample taken for sequencing was peripheral blood.

CDR3: CASSGGLYEQYF. The CDR3 DNA reads TGCGCCAGCAGCGGAGGGCTTTACGAGCAGTACTTC. The V and J genes are TRBV5-1 and TRBJ2-7; the D gene is possibly TRBD2 (6 bases). The ends were cut back, 4 bases at V and 4 bases at J, with 9 bases in the middle. The CDR3 spans 12 residues. The germline V gene has CDR1 SGHRS and CDR2 YFSETQ.